The rows below give T cell receptor beta chains drawn from one sample of a study of naive and memory T cell subsets. MiXCR, run by TCRdb on the 5' RACE reads, gives a single entry per CDR3 protein. This sample yields more than 45,000 distinct CDR3 sequences, of which about 7% are seen a single time; 8.5% to 10% belongs to the top ten. The receptors derive from a male donor in good health. The conserved cysteine and the conserved F or W are not part of the CDR3 here. Fields, in order: V gene, J gene, CDR3 protein.

v_gene: TRBV29-1; j_gene: TRBJ2-1; CDR3aa: SSGDPVSSYNEQF
v_gene: TRBV5-5; j_gene: TRBJ2-3; CDR3aa: ASRHSSTDTQY
v_gene: TRBV29-1; j_gene: TRBJ2-7; CDR3aa: SVEQGRYEQY
v_gene: TRBV5-5; j_gene: TRBJ2-5; CDR3aa: ASSFWGEETQY
v_gene: TRBV7-2; j_gene: TRBJ2-3; CDR3aa: ASSLDWITTLLSDTQY
v_gene: TRBV12-3/TRBV12-4; j_gene: TRBJ2-1; CDR3aa: ASGSHNEQF
v_gene: TRBV29-1; j_gene: TRBJ2-4; CDR3aa: SVSGGDDRNIQY
v_gene: TRBV7-7; j_gene: TRBJ2-1; CDR3aa: ASSSGPGTGDNEQF
v_gene: TRBV5-1; j_gene: TRBJ1-5; CDR3aa: ASSPEPGGGTWQPQH
v_gene: TRBV12-3/TRBV12-4; j_gene: TRBJ1-5; CDR3aa: ASRSGTGENQPQH
v_gene: TRBV7-9; j_gene: TRBJ2-3; CDR3aa: ASSPHQDFTSTDTQY
v_gene: TRBV6-5; j_gene: TRBJ1-3; CDR3aa: ASRPLGQGSGNTIY
v_gene: TRBV12-3/TRBV12-4; j_gene: TRBJ2-6; CDR3aa: ASSLAWQQGHGGNVLT
v_gene: TRBV6-1; j_gene: TRBJ1-5; CDR3aa: ASSEGRAGGNQPQH
v_gene: TRBV3-1; j_gene: TRBJ2-7; CDR3aa: ASSLQDRFYEQY
v_gene: TRBV5-1; j_gene: TRBJ2-2; CDR3aa: ASSAVPVSGELF
v_gene: TRBV4-2; j_gene: TRBJ1-2; CDR3aa: ASSQEGQGRTGVQNYGYT
v_gene: TRBV3-1; j_gene: TRBJ2-5; CDR3aa: ASTPTGALQETQY
v_gene: TRBV20-1; j_gene: TRBJ1-5; CDR3aa: SAETGVEPQH
v_gene: TRBV7-2; j_gene: TRBJ2-3; CDR3aa: ASSLVSRGGLGDTQY
v_gene: TRBV19; j_gene: TRBJ2-5; CDR3aa: ASSMGQGVGTQY
v_gene: TRBV29-1; j_gene: TRBJ2-7; CDR3aa: SARLDYEQY
v_gene: TRBV20-1; j_gene: TRBJ1-2; CDR3aa: SARQGGGYT
v_gene: TRBV5-1; j_gene: TRBJ2-4; CDR3aa: ASSFNPETDIQY
v_gene: TRBV5-1; j_gene: TRBJ2-5; CDR3aa: ASSLASGSQETQY
v_gene: TRBV6-5; j_gene: TRBJ2-5; CDR3aa: ASSYVASAGGIRETQY